The 5 T cell receptor beta chains given below trace back to one sample, sequenced in a study of cytomegalovirus exposure and HLA in healthy donors. PCR was performed using 60 Vbeta and 13 Jbeta primers. Profiling relied on immunoSEQ multiplex PCR, and the TCRdb table lists in-frame clones only, not all of them. The table records approximately 70,000 clones, roughly 65% of them present only once. Specimen: PBMCs. Receptor source: a male donor in good health and CMV-seropositive.

This clone was counted only a few times. CDR3 sequence (DNA): TGTGCCAGCAGCTCGGGACTTCCCACCGGGGAGCTGTTTTTT. Translated, it gives CASSSGLPTGELFF. This rearrangement joins TRBV7-2 to TRBJ2-2, with TRBD2 as a possible D gene (6 bases). In germline, CDR1 is SGHTA, CDR2 FQGNSA. V gave up 4 bases and J gave up 4 bases, with 10 bases separating them. The CDR3 covers 14 residues.

The chain employs TRBV7-2 and TRBJ2-7; D unclear. Trimming cost V 4 bases and J 3 bases, with 7 bases left between them. This CDR3 spans 12 amino acids. Per germline, CDR1 SGHTA and CDR2 FQGNSA. Here the CDR3 reads CASSSVVYEQYF. In DNA form, the CDR3 reads TGTGCCAGCAGCTCAGTCGTCTACGAGCAGTACTTC.

Only one count was recorded for this clone. The chain uses TRBV7-2 and TRBJ2-1; TRBD2 matches at 10 bases. The germline V gene encodes CDR1 SGHTA and CDR2 FQGNSA. Germline trimming cut 7 bases from V and 1 base from J; bases unmatched to any gene: 7. The CDR3 has 16 residues. CDR3 sequence reads: CASKRSSGGSYNEQFF. CDR3 in DNA: TGTGCCAGCAAGCGCTCTAGCGGGGGTTCCTACAATGAGCAGTTCTTC. The whole variable domain, filled in from reference TRBV7-2 and TRBJ2-1, reads GAGVSQSPSNKVTEKGKDVELRCDPISGHTALYWYRQSLGQGLEFLIYFQGNSAPDKSGLPSDRFSAERTGGSVSTLTIQRTQQEDSAVYLCASKRSSGGSYNEQFFGPGTRLTVL.

This chain uses TRBV6-5 with TRBJ1-4; a weak D match, TRBD1 (5 bases). CDR3 length equals 14 residues. Deletions cut 6 bases from V and 6 bases from J, with 14 bases between. In germline, CDR1 is MNHEY, CDR2 SVGAGI. The CDR3 protein is CASSEWGVYEKLFF. For the CDR3, the DNA is TGTGCCAGCAGCGAATGGGGGGTATATGAAAAACTGTTTTTT.

The chain has TRBV5-1 and TRBJ2-5; 11 nucleotides match TRBD2. Germline trimming cut 0 bases from V and 1 base from J; bases unmatched to any gene: 5. Germline V CDR1 and CDR2: SGHRS, YFSETQ. This CDR3 has 17 residues. CDR3 bases: TGCGCCAGCAGCTTGGTACTAGCGGGAGTAATCCAAGAGACCCAGTACTTC. Protein sequence: CASSLVLAGVIQETQYF. The complete variable domain, with remaining parts taken from reference TRBV5-1 and TRBJ2-5, reads KAGVTQTPRYLIKTRGQQVTLSCSPISGHRSVSWYQQTPGQGLQFLFEYFSETQRNKGNFPGRFSGRQFSNSRSEMNVSTLELGDSALYLCASSLVLAGVIQETQYFGPGTRLLVL.